One and the same sample provided the 2 T cell receptor beta chains below, sequenced in a study of blood T cells in healthy people across ages. A second PCR of about 6 to 11 cycles used a sample-barcoded 5' primer and a J-beta primer mix. Using its own MiXCR run on the 5' RACE reads, TCRdb lists one record per CDR3 protein. The sample lists over a million distinct CDR3 sequences, approximately 39% occurring once. Sequencing input: blood. All receptors come from a woman aged 18-35 years in good health.

This clonotype was observed a single time. The chain employs TRBV20-1 and TRBJ2-3, with D tentatively TRBD1 or TRBD2 (5 bases each). CDR1 is DFQATT and CDR2 is SNEGSKA in the germline V gene (reference sequence). This CDR3 is built from 17 residues. The V gene lost 0 bases and the J gene lost 2 bases, with 18 bases spanning the gap. DNA for the CDR3: TGCAGTGCTAGAGATCGAGGGTGGGGGTTACTCACAGATACGCAGTATTTT. Amino acids: CSARDRGWGLLTDTQYF.

J is TRBJ2-1 and V is TRBV20-1, with D possibly TRBD1 on 5 matching bases. CDR1 is DFQATT and CDR2 is SNEGSKA in the germline V gene (reference sequence). The V end lost 0 bases, the J end lost 4 bases, and 16 bases lay between the germline ends. The CDR3 length is 16 residues. As DNA, the CDR3 is TGCAGTGCTAGAGATGGGGTTCCCAGGGCATACAATGAGCAGTTCTTC. Encoded protein: CSARDGVPRAYNEQFF.